The entry below describes one T cell receptor (beta chain). Its target is not known. CDR3 size: 19 residues. Germline V lookup: CDR1 LGHDT, CDR2 YNNKEL (reference sequence). Trimming left V 0 bases short and J 0 bases short, with 17 bases between. This entry belongs to a study of early T cells in non-severe SARS-CoV-2 infection. General observations from the study: A preference for anti-spike CD8 responses marked VDJdb matching, which missed private and CD4 specificities.

Individual cDNA molecules received unique molecular identifiers during library preparation. TCRdb reprocessed the 5' RACE reads with MiXCR, giving one entry per CDR3 protein. This sample has roughly 90,000 distinct CDR3 sequences, with about 14% found just once. This chain uses TRBV3-1 with TRBJ1-4; D gene ambiguous. The receptor comes from an adult who was a healthcare worker with PCR-confirmed SARS-CoV-2 infection or an uninfected control (not recorded which). Sequencing input: whole blood. CDR3 sequence: CASSQEVGREEATNEKLFF. In DNA, the CDR3 is TGTGCCAGCAGCCAAGAAGTTGGGCGGGAAGAAGCAACTAATGAAAAACTGTTTTTT.